A selection of T cell receptor beta chains follows, all from one sample in a study of identical twins. TCRdb reanalysed the 5' RACE reads using MiXCR and keeps one entry per CDR3 protein. The sample includes about 530,000 distinct CDR3 sequences, about a fifth of them seen just once. These data were likewise used in another study, on yellow fever vaccine responses in identical twins.

Input material: CD4+ T cells sorted from blood. The receptors were gathered from a young woman in good health. Both conserved end residues are part of each CDR3. The D gene is left open where the match is weak. Clone size is stated in some rows and not others, as once, few, many or a class when expanded.

V: TRBV28; J: TRBJ2-5; D: -; size: -; CDR3: CASSPPPVETQYF; DNA: TGTGCCAGCAGCCCCCCCCCGGTAGAGACCCAGTACTTC
V: TRBV4-1; J: TRBJ1-1; D: TRBD1; size: -; CDR3: CASSQRDSRGTEAFF; DNA: TGCGCCAGCAGCCAGAGGGACAGCCGGGGCACTGAAGCTTTCTTT
V: TRBV12-3/TRBV12-4; J: TRBJ2-2; D: -; size: -; CDR3: CASSFLAVNTGELFF; DNA: TGTGCCAGCAGTTTTCTTGCGGTGAACACCGGGGAGCTGTTTTTT
V: TRBV7-9; J: TRBJ1-5; D: -; size: few; CDR3: CASSLRGDQPQHF; DNA: TGTGCCAGCAGCTTGAGGGGCGATCAGCCCCAGCATTTT
V: TRBV9; J: TRBJ2-2; D: -; size: -; CDR3: CASSVQDSTGELFF; DNA: TGTGCCAGCAGCGTACAGGACTCCACCGGGGAGCTGTTTTTT
V: TRBV3-1; J: TRBJ2-5; D: -; size: -; CDR3: CASSQVRGEVQETQYF; DNA: TGTGCCAGCAGCCAAGTAAGGGGAGAGGTCCAAGAGACCCAGTACTTC
V: TRBV6-1; J: TRBJ2-2; D: -; size: few; CDR3: CASSEKGTGELFF; DNA: TGTGCCAGCAGTGAAAAAGGGACCGGGGAGCTGTTTTTT
V: TRBV5-1; J: TRBJ2-7; D: TRBD2; size: few; CDR3: CASSLVPREGSSYEQYF; DNA: TGCGCCAGCAGCTTGGTCCCGCGGGAGGGGAGCTCCTACGAGCAGTACTTC
V: TRBV6-5; J: TRBJ2-3; D: TRBD2; size: -; CDR3: CASSSGLAGEDTQYF; DNA: TGTGCCAGCAGTTCGGGACTAGCGGGAGAAGATACGCAGTATTTT
V: TRBV27; J: TRBJ1-3; D: -; size: -; CDR3: CASSLSHSGNTIYF; DNA: TGTGCCAGCAGTTTATCCCACTCTGGAAACACCATATATTTT
V: TRBV12-3/TRBV12-4; J: TRBJ2-7; D: -; size: -; CDR3: CASTPGSTEQYF; DNA: TGTGCCAGCACCCCCGGGTCGACGGAGCAGTACTTC
V: TRBV4-1; J: TRBJ2-1; D: TRBD1; size: -; CDR3: CASSQDGTGRGSEQFF; DNA: TGCGCCAGCAGCCAAGATGGGACAGGGCGAGGAAGTGAGCAGTTCTTC
V: TRBV24-1; J: TRBJ2-1; D: TRBD2; size: few; CDR3: CATSRTSPLGEQFF; DNA: TGTGCCACCAGTCGGACTAGCCCATTGGGTGAGCAGTTCTTC
V: TRBV20-1; J: TRBJ2-3; D: TRBD2; size: few; CDR3: CSARDSSGSQSTDTQYF; DNA: TGCAGTGCTAGAGATTCTAGCGGGAGCCAAAGCACAGATACGCAGTATTTT
V: TRBV2; J: TRBJ1-5; D: -; size: few; CDR3: CASSPGTANSNQPQHF; DNA: TGTGCCAGCTCCCCCGGGACGGCGAATAGCAATCAGCCCCAGCATTTT
V: TRBV29-1; J: TRBJ2-7; D: TRBD2; size: -; CDR3: CSALPAGSDEQYF; DNA: TGCAGCGCCCTGCCAGCGGGAAGCGACGAGCAGTACTTC
V: TRBV10-2; J: TRBJ2-2; D: -; size: -; CDR3: CASSGVTSPDTGELFF; DNA: TGCGCCAGCAGTGGGGTTACTAGTCCAGACACCGGGGAGCTGTTTTTT
V: TRBV12-3/TRBV12-4; J: TRBJ2-2; D: -; size: few; CDR3: CASSPTRELFF; DNA: TGTGCCAGCAGCCCCACCCGGGAGCTGTTTTTT
V: TRBV6-5; J: TRBJ2-7; D: TRBD2; size: once; CDR3: CASSYRSGRAAYEQYF; DNA: TGTGCCAGCAGTTACCGTAGCGGGAGGGCCGCCTACGAGCAGTACTTC
V: TRBV12-3/TRBV12-4; J: TRBJ2-7; D: -; size: few; CDR3: CASSYRSYEQYF; DNA: TGTGCCAGCAGCTATAGGTCCTACGAGCAGTACTTC
V: TRBV20-1; J: TRBJ2-7; D: TRBD1; size: -; CDR3: CSARRTGGGGGYEQYF; DNA: TGCAGTGCTAGAAGGACAGGGGGCGGTGGGGGCTACGAGCAGTACTTC
V: TRBV29-1; J: TRBJ2-5; D: -; size: -; CDR3: CSVGWLAQETQYF; DNA: TGCAGCGTTGGATGGCTGGCCCAAGAGACCCAGTACTTC
V: TRBV28; J: TRBJ2-7; D: -; size: few; CDR3: CASSFRPLRDRRLAYEQYF; DNA: TGTGCCAGCAGTTTCCGCCCACTGAGGGACCGCAGGTTGGCCTACGAGCAGTACTTC
V: TRBV6-5; J: TRBJ2-5; D: -; size: few; CDR3: CASSSASTGSEKTQYF; DNA: TGTGCCAGCAGTTCTGCGAGCACAGGGTCCGAAAAGACCCAGTACTTC
V: TRBV7-9; J: TRBJ2-7; D: TRBD2; size: -; CDR3: CASSLGRGGLNEQYF; DNA: TGTGCCAGCAGCTTAGGGCGCGGGGGGCTGAACGAGCAGTACTTC
V: TRBV3-1; J: TRBJ1-4; D: -; size: -; CDR3: CASSLGWTDPRRKLFF; DNA: TGTGCCAGCAGCCTAGGATGGACAGACCCTAGGAGAAAACTGTTTTTT
V: TRBV11-3; J: TRBJ2-1; D: TRBD2; size: -; CDR3: CASSLDTSGRMAFF; DNA: TGTGCCAGCAGCTTAGATACTTCCGGGAGGATGGCGTTCTTC
V: TRBV3-1; J: TRBJ2-1; D: TRBD1; size: -; CDR3: CASSQVAGGLSQFF; DNA: TGTGCCAGCAGCCAAGTAGCAGGGGGCTTATCGCAGTTCTTC
V: TRBV29-1; J: TRBJ2-1; D: TRBD2; size: -; CDR3: CSVESRLAGVNEQFF; DNA: TGCAGCGTTGAATCACGGCTAGCGGGAGTCAATGAGCAGTTCTTC
V: TRBV11-1; J: TRBJ2-7; D: -; size: -; CDR3: CASSLTPSEQYF; DNA: TGTGCCAGCAGCCTGACCCCGTCCGAGCAGTACTTC
V: TRBV24-1; J: TRBJ1-2; D: -; size: -; CDR3: CATSDLQPRGYGYTF; DNA: TGTGCCACCAGTGATCTCCAGCCACGGGGATATGGCTACACCTTC
V: TRBV5-1; J: TRBJ1-1; D: -; size: few; CDR3: CASSLVPYIKAVNTEAFF; DNA: TGCGCCAGCAGCTTGGTTCCTTACATTAAGGCGGTGAACACTGAAGCTTTCTTT
V: TRBV7-2; J: TRBJ2-3; D: -; size: few; CDR3: CASSLEVFTDTQYF; DNA: TGTGCCAGCAGCTTAGAAGTATTCACAGATACGCAGTATTTT
V: TRBV29-1; J: TRBJ2-3; D: TRBD1; size: few; CDR3: CSVDTGVADTQYF; DNA: TGCAGCGTTGATACAGGGGTGGCAGATACGCAGTATTTT
V: TRBV20-1; J: TRBJ1-5; D: TRBD1; size: -; CDR3: CSASRVGTGDLNQPQHF; DNA: TGCAGTGCTAGTCGAGTTGGGACAGGGGACCTCAATCAGCCCCAGCATTTT
V: TRBV12-3/TRBV12-4; J: TRBJ1-2; D: -; size: -; CDR3: CASTGTPMYGYTF; DNA: TGTGCCAGCACCGGGACACCCATGTATGGCTACACCTTC
V: TRBV14; J: TRBJ2-5; D: -; size: -; CDR3: CASSQGGLLQETQYF; DNA: TGTGCCAGCAGCCAAGGAGGGCTCCTCCAAGAGACCCAGTACTTC
V: TRBV15; J: TRBJ2-3; D: TRBD1; size: -; CDR3: CATSRDTTGGPDTQYF; DNA: TGTGCCACCAGCAGAGACACGACAGGGGGCCCAGATACGCAGTATTTT
V: TRBV5-5; J: TRBJ2-7; D: -; size: -; CDR3: CASSLGVGVGEQYF; DNA: TGTGCCAGCAGCTTGGGTGTCGGGGTTGGCGAGCAGTACTTC
V: TRBV12-3/TRBV12-4; J: TRBJ2-4; D: TRBD1; size: -; CDR3: CASSFGQGTNIQYF; DNA: TGTGCCAGCAGTTTCGGACAGGGGACAAACATTCAGTACTTC
V: TRBV11-2; J: TRBJ2-3; D: -; size: -; CDR3: CASSLEGLAAGTDTQYF; DNA: TGTGCCAGCAGCTTAGAAGGCTTGGCCGCGGGCACAGATACGCAGTATTTT